The clone carrying this TCR beta chain was seen only once. Genomic DNA belonging to each subset was distributed in equal measure over several immunoSEQ plates. Each replicate PCR on the sorted subsets used about 0.2 ug DNA (roughly 27,000 T cell genomes). The assay was immunoSEQ multiplex PCR, and TCRdb's table has in-frame clones only and misses some. The sample consists of roughly 1,100,000 clones, about 80% of them appearing once. This record comes from a study of shared clonotypes between healthy human individuals. The ends were cut back, 3 bases at V and 1 base at J, with 12 bases in the middle. The CDR3 is 16 amino acids. Germline V CDR1 and CDR2: ENHRY, SYGVKD. Memory CD4+ cells were the fraction left after CD45RA+ naive selection.

The receptor's source is a young man in good health. Sequencing used memory CD4+ T cells sorted from blood. Subset here: CD45RA-negative fraction. J is TRBJ2-2 and V is TRBV10-3; D call uncertain. CDR3 residues: CAISDNGPKNTGELFF. The CDR3 DNA sequence: TGTGCCATCAGTGATAACGGGCCCAAGAACACCGGGGAGCTGTTTTTT.